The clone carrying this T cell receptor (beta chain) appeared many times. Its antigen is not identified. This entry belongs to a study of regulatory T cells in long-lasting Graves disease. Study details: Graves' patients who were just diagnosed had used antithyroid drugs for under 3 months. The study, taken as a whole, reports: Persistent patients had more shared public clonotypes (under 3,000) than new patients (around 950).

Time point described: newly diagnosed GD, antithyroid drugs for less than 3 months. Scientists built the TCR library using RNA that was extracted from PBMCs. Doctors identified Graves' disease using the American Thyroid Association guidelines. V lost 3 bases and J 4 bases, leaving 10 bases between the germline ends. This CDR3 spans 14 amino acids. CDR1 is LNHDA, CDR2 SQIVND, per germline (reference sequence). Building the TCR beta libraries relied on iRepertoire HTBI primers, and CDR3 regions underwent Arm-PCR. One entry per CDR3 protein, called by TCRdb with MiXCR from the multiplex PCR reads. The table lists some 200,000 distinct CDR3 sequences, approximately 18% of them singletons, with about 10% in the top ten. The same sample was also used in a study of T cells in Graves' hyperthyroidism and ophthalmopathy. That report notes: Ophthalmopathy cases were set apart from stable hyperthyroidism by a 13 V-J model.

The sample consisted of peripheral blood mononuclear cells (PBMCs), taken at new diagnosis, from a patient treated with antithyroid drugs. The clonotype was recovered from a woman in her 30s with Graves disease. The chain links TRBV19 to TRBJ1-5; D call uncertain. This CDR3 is CASSIRGKNQPQHF. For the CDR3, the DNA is TGTGCCAGTAGTATCCGAGGAAAGAATCAGCCCCAGCATTTT.